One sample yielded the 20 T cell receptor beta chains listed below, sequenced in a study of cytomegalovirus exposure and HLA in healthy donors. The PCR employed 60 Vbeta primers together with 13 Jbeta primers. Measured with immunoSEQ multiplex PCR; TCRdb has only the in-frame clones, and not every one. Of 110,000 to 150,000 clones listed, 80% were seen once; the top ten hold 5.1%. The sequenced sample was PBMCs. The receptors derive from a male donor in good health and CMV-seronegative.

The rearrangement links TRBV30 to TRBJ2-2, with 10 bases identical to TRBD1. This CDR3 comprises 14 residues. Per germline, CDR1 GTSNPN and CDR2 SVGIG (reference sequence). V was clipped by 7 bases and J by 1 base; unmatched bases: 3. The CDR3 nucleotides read TGTGCCTACCGGGACAGGGGGAACACCGGGGAGCTGTTTTTT. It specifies CAYRDRGNTGELFF. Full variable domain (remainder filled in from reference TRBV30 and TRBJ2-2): SQTIHQWPATLVQPVGSPLSLECTVEGTSNPNLYWYRQAAGRGLQLLFYSVGIGQISSEVPQNLSASRPQDRQFILSSKKLLLSDSGFYLCAYRDRGNTGELFFGEGSRLTVL.

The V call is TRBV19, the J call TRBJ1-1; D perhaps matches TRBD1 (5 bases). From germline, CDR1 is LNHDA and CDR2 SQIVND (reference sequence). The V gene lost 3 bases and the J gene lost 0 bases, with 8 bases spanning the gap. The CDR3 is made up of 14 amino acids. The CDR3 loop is CASSMGGLNTEAFF. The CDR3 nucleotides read TGTGCCAGTAGTATGGGGGGTTTGAACACTGAAGCTTTCTTT.

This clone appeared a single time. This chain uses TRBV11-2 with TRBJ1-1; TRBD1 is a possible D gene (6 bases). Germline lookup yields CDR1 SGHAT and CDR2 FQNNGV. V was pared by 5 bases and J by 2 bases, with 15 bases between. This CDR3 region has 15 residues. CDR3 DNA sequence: TGTGCCAGCAGCCCGTGGGGGGGGGCTAACACTGAAGCTTTCTTT. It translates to CASSPWGGANTEAFF. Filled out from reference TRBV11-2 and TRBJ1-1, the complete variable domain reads EAGVAQSPRYKIIEKRQSVAFWCNPISGHATLYWYQQILGQGPKLLIQFQNNGVVDDSQLPKDRFSAERLKGVDSTLKIQPAKLEDSAVYLCASSPWGGANTEAFFGQGTRLTVV.

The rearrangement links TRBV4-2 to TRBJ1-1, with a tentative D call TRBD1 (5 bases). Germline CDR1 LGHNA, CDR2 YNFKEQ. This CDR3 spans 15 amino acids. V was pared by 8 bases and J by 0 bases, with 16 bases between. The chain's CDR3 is CASGESQGMNTEAFF. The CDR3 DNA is TGTGCCAGCGGCGAAAGTCAGGGAATGAACACTGAAGCTTTCTTT.

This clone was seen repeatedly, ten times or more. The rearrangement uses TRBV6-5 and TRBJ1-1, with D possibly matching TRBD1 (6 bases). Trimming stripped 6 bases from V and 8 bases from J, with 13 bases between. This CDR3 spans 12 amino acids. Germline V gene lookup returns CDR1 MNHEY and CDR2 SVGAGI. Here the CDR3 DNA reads TGTGCCAGCAGCCGCGTTGACAGGGAAGCTTTCTTT. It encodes CASSRVDREAFF.

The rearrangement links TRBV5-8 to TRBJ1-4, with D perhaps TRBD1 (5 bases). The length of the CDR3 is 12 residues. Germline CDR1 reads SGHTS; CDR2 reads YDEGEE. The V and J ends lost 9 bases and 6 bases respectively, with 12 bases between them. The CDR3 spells CATWGHDEKLFF. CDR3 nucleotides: TGTGCCACCTGGGGCCATGATGAAAAACTGTTTTTT.

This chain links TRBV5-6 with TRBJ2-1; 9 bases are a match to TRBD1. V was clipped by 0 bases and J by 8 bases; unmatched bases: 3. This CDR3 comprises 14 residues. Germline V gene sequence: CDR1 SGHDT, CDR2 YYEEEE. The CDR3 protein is CASSLDRGQDEQFF. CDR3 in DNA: TGTGCCAGCAGCTTGGACAGGGGGCAGGATGAGCAGTTCTTC. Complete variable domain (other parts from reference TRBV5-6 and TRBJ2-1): DAGVTQSPTHLIKTRGQQVTLRCSPKSGHDTVSWYQQALGQGPQFIFQYYEEEERQRGNFPDRFSGHQFPNYSSELNVNALLLGDSALYLCASSLDRGQDEQFFGPGTRLTVL.

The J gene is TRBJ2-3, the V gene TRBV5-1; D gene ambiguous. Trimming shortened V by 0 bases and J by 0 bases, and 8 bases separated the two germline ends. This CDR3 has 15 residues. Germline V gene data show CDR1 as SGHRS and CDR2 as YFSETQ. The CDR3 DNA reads TGCGCCAGCAGCTTGGAGCGCGGAAGCACAGATACGCAGTATTTT. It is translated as CASSLERGSTDTQYF. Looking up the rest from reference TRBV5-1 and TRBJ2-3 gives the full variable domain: KAGVTQTPRYLIKTRGQQVTLSCSPISGHRSVSWYQQTPGQGLQFLFEYFSETQRNKGNFPGRFSGRQFSNSRSEMNVSTLELGDSALYLCASSLERGSTDTQYFGPGTRLTVL.

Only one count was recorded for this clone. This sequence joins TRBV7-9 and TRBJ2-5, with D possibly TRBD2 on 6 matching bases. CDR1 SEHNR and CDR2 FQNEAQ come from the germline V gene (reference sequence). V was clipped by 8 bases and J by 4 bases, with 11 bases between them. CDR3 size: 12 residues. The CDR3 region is CASVAGRETQYF. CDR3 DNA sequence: TGTGCCAGCGTTGCGGGGAGAGAGACCCAGTACTTC.

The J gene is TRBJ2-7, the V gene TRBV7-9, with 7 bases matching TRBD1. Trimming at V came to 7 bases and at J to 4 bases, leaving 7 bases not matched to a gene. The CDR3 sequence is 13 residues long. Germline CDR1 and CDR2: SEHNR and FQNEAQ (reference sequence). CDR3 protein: CASNRDSTYEQYF. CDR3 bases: TGTGCCAGCAACCGGGACAGTACATACGAGCAGTACTTC.

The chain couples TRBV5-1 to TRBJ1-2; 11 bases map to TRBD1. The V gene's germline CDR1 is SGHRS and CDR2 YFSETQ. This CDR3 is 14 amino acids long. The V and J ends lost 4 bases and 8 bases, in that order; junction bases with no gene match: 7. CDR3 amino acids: CASSPDRGLGGYTF. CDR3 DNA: TGCGCCAGCAGCCCGGACAGGGGGCTAGGGGGCTACACCTTC. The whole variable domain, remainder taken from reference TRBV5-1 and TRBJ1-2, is KAGVTQTPRYLIKTRGQQVTLSCSPISGHRSVSWYQQTPGQGLQFLFEYFSETQRNKGNFPGRFSGRQFSNSRSEMNVSTLELGDSALYLCASSPDRGLGGYTFGSGTRLTVV.

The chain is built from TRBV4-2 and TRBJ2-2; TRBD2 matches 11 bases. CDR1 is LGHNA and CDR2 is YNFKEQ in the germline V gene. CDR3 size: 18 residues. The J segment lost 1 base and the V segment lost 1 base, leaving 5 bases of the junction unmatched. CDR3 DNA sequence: TGTGCCAGCAGCCAAGTTGGTAGCGGGGGGGGGAACACCGGGGAGCTGTTTTTT. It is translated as CASSQVGSGGGNTGELFF.

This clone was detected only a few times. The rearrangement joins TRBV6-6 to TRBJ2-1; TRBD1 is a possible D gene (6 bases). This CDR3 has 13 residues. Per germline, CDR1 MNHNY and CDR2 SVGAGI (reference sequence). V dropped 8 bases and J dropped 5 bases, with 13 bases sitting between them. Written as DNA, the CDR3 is TGTGCCAGCGCAGGGGACGGGGACAATGAGCAGTTCTTC. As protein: CASAGDGDNEQFF.

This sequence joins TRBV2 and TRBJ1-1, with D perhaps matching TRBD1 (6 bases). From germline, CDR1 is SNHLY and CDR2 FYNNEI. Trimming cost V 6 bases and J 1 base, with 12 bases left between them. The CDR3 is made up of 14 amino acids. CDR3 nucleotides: TGTGCCAGCAGCCAGGGGAGGGGGAACACTGAAGCTTTCTTT. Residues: CASSQGRGNTEAFF.

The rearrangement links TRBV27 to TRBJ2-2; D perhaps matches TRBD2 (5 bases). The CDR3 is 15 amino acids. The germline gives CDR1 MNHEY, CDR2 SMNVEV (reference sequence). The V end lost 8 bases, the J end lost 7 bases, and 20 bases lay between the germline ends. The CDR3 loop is CASLGYGMYNGELFF. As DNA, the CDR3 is TGTGCCAGCCTCGGGTACGGGATGTACAACGGGGAGCTGTTTTTT.

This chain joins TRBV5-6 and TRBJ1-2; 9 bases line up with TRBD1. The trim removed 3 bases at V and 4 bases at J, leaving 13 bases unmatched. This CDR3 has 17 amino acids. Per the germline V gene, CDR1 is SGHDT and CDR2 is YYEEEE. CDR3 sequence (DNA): TGTGCCAGCAGCTCCTATCGGGACAGGGCAGCCAGCTATGGCTACACCTTC. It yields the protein CASSSYRDRAASYGYTF.

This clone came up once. The CDR3 here is CASSLGTEYEQYF. Here the CDR3 DNA reads TGTGCCAGCAGTTTAGGGACAGAGTACGAGCAGTACTTC. V gene TRBV28 combines with J gene TRBJ2-7, with 7 positions matching TRBD1. Per the germline V gene, CDR1 is MDHEN and CDR2 is SYDVKM. V shed 2 bases, J shed 4 bases, and the junction held 2 bases outside the gene matches. The CDR3 length is 13 residues.

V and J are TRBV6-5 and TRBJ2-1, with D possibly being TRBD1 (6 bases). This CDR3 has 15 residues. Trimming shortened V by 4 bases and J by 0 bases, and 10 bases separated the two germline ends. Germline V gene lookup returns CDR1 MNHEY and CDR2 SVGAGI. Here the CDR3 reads CASSSTGISYNEQFF. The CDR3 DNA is TGTGCCAGCAGTTCCACAGGGATCTCCTACAATGAGCAGTTCTTC.

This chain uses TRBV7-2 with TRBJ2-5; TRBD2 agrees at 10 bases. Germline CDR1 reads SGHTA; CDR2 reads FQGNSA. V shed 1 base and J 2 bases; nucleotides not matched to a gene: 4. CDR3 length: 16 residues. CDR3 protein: CASSLGSLAGQETQYF. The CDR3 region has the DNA TGTGCCAGCAGCTTAGGGTCACTAGCGGGGCAAGAGACCCAGTACTTC.

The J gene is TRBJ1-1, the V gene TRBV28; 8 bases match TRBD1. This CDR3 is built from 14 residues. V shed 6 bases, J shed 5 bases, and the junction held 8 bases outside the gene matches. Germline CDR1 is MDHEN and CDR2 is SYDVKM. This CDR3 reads CASSAHRGRTEAFF. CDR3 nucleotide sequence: TGTGCCAGCAGCGCTCACAGGGGGAGGACTGAAGCTTTCTTT.